This T cell receptor beta chain was documented in a study of T-cell reconstitution after alpha-beta-depleted transplantation in children. Preparation of the TCRbeta library was carried out with unique molecular identifiers. TCRdb ran MiXCR on the PCR reads and lists one entry per CDR3 protein. Among about 470,000 distinct CDR3 sequences, over 40% were seen once, and the ten largest hold roughly a quarter. CDR3 length: 15 residues. The V end lost 4 bases, the J end lost 2 bases, and 15 bases lay between the germline ends. Germline V gives CDR1 SGHAT, CDR2 FQNNGV. The specimen comprised PBMCs, sampled before TCRalphabeta/CD19-depleted stem cell transplant. This receptor was taken from a girl aged 2 to 9 with aplastic anemia, due to receive a stem cell transplant. This sequence joins TRBV11-2 and TRBJ2-7, with a tentative D call TRBD1 (6 bases). The CDR3 loop reads CASSWGQTPPYEQYF. The CDR3 DNA reads as TGTGCCAGCAGCTGGGGGCAGACGCCCCCCTACGAGCAGTACTTC.